This T cell receptor beta chain was identified in a study of Graves' ophthalmopathy and Graves' hyperthyroidism. Overall study results and limits: The majority of expanded thyroid clonotypes above 0.001 frequency also occurred in blood.

V was cut by 3 bases and J by 1 base, with 13 bases left in between. The CDR3 length is 15 residues. Scientists amplified the TCR beta CDR3 regions from RNA transcripts. Second-round multiplex PCR came after a first-round RT-PCR that employed HTBI primers. TCRdb re-analysed the multiplex PCR reads in MiXCR, keeping a single row per CDR3 protein. Of about 1.2 million distinct CDR3 sequences listed, roughly two fifths are singletons. This clonotype was counted only a few times. What it recognizes is unknown. The material sequenced was peripheral blood or thyroid tissue (not recorded which). The chain links TRBV12-3 or TRBV12-4 to TRBJ2-7; either TRBD1 or TRBD2 may supply D (5 bases each). The TCR sequence derives from an adult man with Graves' hyperthyroidism. CDR3 region: CASSLFGTESYEQYF. Here the CDR3 DNA reads TGTGCCAGCAGTTTGTTCGGGACGGAGTCCTACGAGCAGTACTTC.